This paragraph covers one T cell receptor (beta chain) sequence. Its antigen is not known. These data originate in a study of beta chain features in type 1 diabetes. Regarding the study as a whole: For type 1 diabetes patients, VDJ junctions showed fewer insertions and more deletions. TCRB CDR3 length was moderately but significantly reduced in all four CD4+ subsets of Type 1 diabetes patients.

Expressed TCRB transcripts got sequenced, as all isolated RNA was reverse transcribed. Data came from immunoSEQ multiplex PCR; TCRdb stores just in-frame clones and leaves some out. The top ten clones hold 0.02% to 0.03% of a sample with 900,000 or so clones, roughly 16% of them seen once. Germline CDR1 SGHAT, CDR2 FQNNGV. V shed 8 bases and J 3 bases; nucleotides not matched to a gene: 7. The CDR3 extends over 14 amino acids. This TCR derives from a woman aged 18 to 35 in good health. The chain employs TRBV11-2 and TRBJ2-1; TRBD1 aligns across 7 bases. Sequenced: naive CD4+ T cells from blood. The CDR3 DNA reads TGTGCCAGCCTCCCGGGACAGAGCTACAATGAGCAGTTCTTC. This gives the protein CASLPGQSYNEQFF.